This entry features one T cell receptor beta chain sequence. Other DNA sequences within the sample encode an identical CDR3. Measured with immunoSEQ multiplex PCR; TCRdb has only the in-frame clones, and not every one. The table records under 350,000 clones, about 88% of them present only once. This CDR3 comprises 12 residues. The germline V gene has CDR1 GTSNPN and CDR2 SVGIG (reference sequence). V was trimmed by 0 bases and J by 6 bases, leaving 6 bases between them. This entry comes from a study of blood T cell repertoires in COVID-19. Sequenced material: peripheral blood. The chain carries TRBV30 and TRBJ2-1; no reliable D call. This clonotype was sampled from a man aged 65 to 79 with acute or convalescent COVID-19. The CDR3 reads CAWSVRGNEQFF. The DNA of the CDR3 is TGTGCCTGGAGTGTACGCGGCAATGAGCAGTTCTTC.